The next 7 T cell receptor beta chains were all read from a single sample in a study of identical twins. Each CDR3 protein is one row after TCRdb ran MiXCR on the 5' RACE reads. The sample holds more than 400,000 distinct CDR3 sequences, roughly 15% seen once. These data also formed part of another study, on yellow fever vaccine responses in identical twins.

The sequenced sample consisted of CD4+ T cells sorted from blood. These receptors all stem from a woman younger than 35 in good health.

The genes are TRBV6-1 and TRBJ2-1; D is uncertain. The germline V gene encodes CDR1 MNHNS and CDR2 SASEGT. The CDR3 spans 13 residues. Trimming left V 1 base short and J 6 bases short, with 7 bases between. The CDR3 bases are TGTGCCAGCAGTGAAGTAAGTTTCAATGAGCAGTTCTTC. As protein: CASSEVSFNEQFF.

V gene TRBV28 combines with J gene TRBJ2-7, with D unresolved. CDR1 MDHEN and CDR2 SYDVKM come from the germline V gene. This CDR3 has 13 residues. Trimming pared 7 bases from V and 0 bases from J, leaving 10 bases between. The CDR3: CASTDDNSYEQYV. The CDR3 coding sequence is TGTGCCAGCACCGACGACAACTCCTACGAGCAGTACGTC.

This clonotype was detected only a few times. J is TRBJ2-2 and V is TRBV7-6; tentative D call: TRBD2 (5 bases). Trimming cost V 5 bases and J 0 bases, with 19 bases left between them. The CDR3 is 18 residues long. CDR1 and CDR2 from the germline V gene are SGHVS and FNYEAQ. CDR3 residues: CASSRTLSVATNTGELFF. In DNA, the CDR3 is TGTGCCAGCAGCCGTACGTTATCCGTAGCGACGAACACCGGGGAGCTGTTTTTT.

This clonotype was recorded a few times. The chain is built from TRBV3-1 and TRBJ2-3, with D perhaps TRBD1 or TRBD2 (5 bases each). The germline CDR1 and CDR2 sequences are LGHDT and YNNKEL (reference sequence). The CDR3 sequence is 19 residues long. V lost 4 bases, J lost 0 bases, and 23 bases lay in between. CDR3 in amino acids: CASSRLPGTRFTSTDTQYF. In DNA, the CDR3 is TGTGCCAGCAGCCGCCTACCCGGGACCCGATTCACTAGCACAGATACGCAGTATTTT.

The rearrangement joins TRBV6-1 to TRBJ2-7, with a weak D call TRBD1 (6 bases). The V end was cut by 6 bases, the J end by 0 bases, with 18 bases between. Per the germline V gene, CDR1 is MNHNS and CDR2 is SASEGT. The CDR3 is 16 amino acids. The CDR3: CASSPNTGSRSYEQYF. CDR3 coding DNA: TGTGCCAGCAGCCCAAACACAGGGTCCCGCTCCTACGAGCAGTACTTC.

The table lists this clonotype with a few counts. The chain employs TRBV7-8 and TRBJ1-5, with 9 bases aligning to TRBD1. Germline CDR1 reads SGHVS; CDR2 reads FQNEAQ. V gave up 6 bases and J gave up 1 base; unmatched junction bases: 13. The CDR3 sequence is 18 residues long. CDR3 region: CASSRDRDREKSNQPQHF. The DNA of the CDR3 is TGTGCCAGCAGTCGTGACCGGGACAGGGAAAAGAGCAATCAGCCCCAGCATTTT.

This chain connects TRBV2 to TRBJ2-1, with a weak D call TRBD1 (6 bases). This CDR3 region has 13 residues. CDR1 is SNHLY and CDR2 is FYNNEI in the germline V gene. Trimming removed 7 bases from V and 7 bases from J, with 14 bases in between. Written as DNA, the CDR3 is TGTGCCAGCATCGAACAGGGTGGGAATGAGCAGTTCTTC. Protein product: CASIEQGGNEQFF.